The rows below give T cell receptor beta chains drawn from one sample of a study of blood T cell repertoires in COVID-19. This table comes from immunoSEQ multiplex PCR, and its TCRdb copy is limited to in-frame clones, with some not included. The sample includes approximately 240,000 clones, 86% seen only once; the top ten take over 3%. Material for sequencing was peripheral blood. These receptors were collected from a woman aged 25-40 years who had recovered from COVID-19. The CDR3 runs from the conserved cysteine through the conserved F or W. The D gene is left open where the match is weak. Clone size is given for some rows only: seen once, a few or many times, or a class if the clone is expanded.

cdr3_aa cdr3_nt j_call d_call clone_size v_call
CASSFPDSGATNTGELFF TGCGCCAGCAGCTTTCCGGATAGCGGGGCTACGAACACCGGGGAGCTGTTTTTT TRBJ2-2 TRBD2 - TRBV5-1
CASSRTENYGYTF TGTGCCAGCAGTCGGACTGAGAATTATGGCTACACCTTC TRBJ1-2 - - TRBV2
CASTRYRTSGVSTDTQYF TGTGCCAGCACCCGCTATAGGACTAGCGGGGTTAGCACAGATACGCAGTATTTT TRBJ2-3 TRBD2 - TRBV7-2
CASSYFSQNTEAFF TGTGCCAGCAGTTACTTCAGTCAGAACACTGAAGCTTTCTTT TRBJ1-1 - - TRBV6-2/TRBV6-3
CASRDSREAFF TGTGCCAGCCGCGATAGTAGAGAAGCTTTCTTT TRBJ1-1 - - TRBV28
CSARGGSGYEQYF TGCAGCGCCCGGGGGGGAAGTGGTTACGAGCAGTACTTC TRBJ2-7 TRBD2 - TRBV29-1
CAWSRVATGVSEKLFF TGTGCCTGGAGTCGAGTCGCCACAGGGGTTAGCGAAAAACTGTTTTTT TRBJ1-4 TRBD1 - TRBV30
CASSPRGGGNTGELFF TGTGCCAGCAGCCCTCGTGGGGGGGGCAACACCGGGGAGCTGTTTTTT TRBJ2-2 - many TRBV7-6
CASSFSPGGTGELFF TGTGCCAGCAGCTTCTCACCGGGGGGCACCGGGGAGCTGTTTTTT TRBJ2-2 TRBD2 - TRBV5-5
CASSSSGNVYVEQFF TGCGCCAGCAGCTCAAGCGGGAACGTCTACGTTGAGCAGTTCTTC TRBJ2-1 TRBD2 - TRBV5-1
CASLPFHRETYGYTF TGTGCCAGCCTTCCTTTTCACAGGGAAACCTATGGCTACACCTTC TRBJ1-2 - - TRBV19
CASRTRRTEEQYF TGTGCCAGCAGGACCCGGCGGACAGAGGAGCAGTACTTC TRBJ2-7 - - TRBV2
CASSPLPGATNEQFF TGTGCCAGCTCACCACTACCAGGGGCCACCAATGAGCAGTTCTTC TRBJ2-1 - few TRBV18
CASSPTYNEQFF TGTGCCAGCAGCCCTACCTACAATGAGCAGTTCTTC TRBJ2-1 - - TRBV3-1/TRBV3-2
CASSPMTGGEEKLFF TGTGCCAGCAGCCCCATGACAGGGGGTGAAGAAAAACTGTTTTTT TRBJ1-4 TRBD1 - TRBV7-2
CASSGTYAYEQYF TGTGCCAGCAGCGGGACTTATGCCTACGAGCAGTACTTC TRBJ2-7 - - TRBV7-9
CASSWLAGETQYF TGTGCCAGTAGTTGGTTGGCGGGAGAGACCCAGTACTTC TRBJ2-5 - - TRBV19
CASSAMENRAPGNNEQFF TGTGCCAGCAGCGCTATGGAAAACAGGGCTCCAGGGAACAATGAGCAGTTCTTC TRBJ2-1 - - TRBV5-4
CASSNDRNTEAFF TGTGCCAGTAGTAACGACAGGAACACTGAAGCTTTCTTT TRBJ1-1 - - TRBV19
CASSLRTSGYEQYF TGTGCCAGCAGCTTGAGGACTAGCGGCTACGAGCAGTACTTC TRBJ2-7 TRBD2 - TRBV4-2
CASSLVGTGLSTDTQYF TGTGCCAGCAGCCTCGTTGGGACAGGCCTGAGCACAGATACGCAGTATTTT TRBJ2-3 TRBD1 - TRBV7-2
CASSEGGKVKAQYF TGTGCCAGCAGCGAGGGAGGGAAGGTTAAAGCCCAGTACTTC TRBJ2-5 - once TRBV21-1
CASSLGQLSEKLFF TGTGCCAGTAGCCTTGGACAGCTTAGCGAAAAACTGTTTTTT TRBJ1-4 - - TRBV19
CASSEGVGWSNQPQHF TGTGCCAGCAGTGAGGGCGTGGGCTGGAGCAATCAGCCCCAGCATTTT TRBJ1-5 - once TRBV6-1
CASSLDRGQGYTF TGTGCCAGCAGCTTGGACAGGGGGCAAGGCTACACCTTC TRBJ1-2 TRBD1 - TRBV5-8
CASKPTVPGQPQHF TGTGCCAGCAAACCGACGGTCCCGGGTCAGCCCCAGCATTTT TRBJ1-5 - - TRBV27
CASSLAGVDTQYF TGTGCCAGCAGCTTAGCGGGGGTTGATACGCAGTATTTT TRBJ2-3 - - TRBV11-3
CAIQRGLNTEAFF TGTGCCATACAAAGGGGCTTGAACACTGAAGCTTTCTTT TRBJ1-1 - - TRBV2
CASSMAPQRGGRADTQYF TGCGCCAGCAGCATGGCCCCTCAGCGGGGGGGTAGAGCAGATACGCAGTATTTT TRBJ2-3 TRBD2 once TRBV5-1
CSARQEHPPLAYQETQYF TGCAGCGCCAGGCAGGAGCACCCCCCACTAGCTTATCAAGAGACCCAGTACTTC TRBJ2-5 - - TRBV29-1
CASGDTGYTF TGTGCCAGTGGCGACACTGGCTACACCTTC TRBJ1-2 - few TRBV19
CASSQTLGLAGGETQYF TGTGCCAGCAGCCAAACTCTCGGACTAGCGGGGGGAGAGACCCAGTACTTC TRBJ2-5 TRBD2 - TRBV3-1/TRBV3-2
CASMDRTGGTTPLHF TGTGCCAGCATGGACCGGACAGGGGGCACGACACCCCTCCACTTT TRBJ1-6 TRBD1 - TRBV2
CASSSTGVQETQYF TGTGCCAGCAGCTCAACAGGGGTTCAAGAGACCCAGTACTTC TRBJ2-5 TRBD1 - TRBV11-1
CASSLRTDSYNEQFF TGTGCCAGCAGCCTTCGGACTGACTCCTACAATGAGCAGTTCTTC TRBJ2-1 - - TRBV7-2
CASSFGSPLHF TGTGCCAGCAGTTTTGGGAGTCCCCTCCACTTT TRBJ1-6 - - TRBV12-3/TRBV12-4
CASIVDARRQETQYF TGTGCCAGCATTGTGGATGCTCGGCGGCAAGAGACCCAGTACTTC TRBJ2-5 - - TRBV2
CASSTPGTGYGYTF TGTGCCAGCAGCACCCCCGGGACAGGCTATGGCTACACCTTC TRBJ1-2 TRBD1 - TRBV7-2
CASSQTSGGQETQYF TGTGCCAGCTCACAGACTAGCGGGGGACAAGAGACCCAGTACTTC TRBJ2-5 TRBD2 - TRBV18
CASSPPIAPYEQYF TGTGCCAGCTCACCGCCTATCGCCCCCTACGAGCAGTACTTC TRBJ2-7 - - TRBV18
CASTRQAPRQLYSNQPQHF TGTGCCAGCACCCGACAGGCCCCTCGACAACTTTATAGCAATCAGCCCCAGCATTTT TRBJ1-5 - - TRBV2
CASLVDREDEQYF TGTGCCAGCCTTGTGGACAGGGAGGACGAGCAGTACTTC TRBJ2-7 TRBD1 once TRBV2
CASSPRREDYGYTF TGTGCCAGCAGCCCACGCCGAGAGGACTATGGCTACACCTTC TRBJ1-2 - - TRBV6-5
CASSSRTSGVGGAYEQYF TGTGCCAGCAGCTCAAGGACTAGCGGGGTGGGAGGGGCCTACGAGCAGTACTTC TRBJ2-7 TRBD2 - TRBV7-2